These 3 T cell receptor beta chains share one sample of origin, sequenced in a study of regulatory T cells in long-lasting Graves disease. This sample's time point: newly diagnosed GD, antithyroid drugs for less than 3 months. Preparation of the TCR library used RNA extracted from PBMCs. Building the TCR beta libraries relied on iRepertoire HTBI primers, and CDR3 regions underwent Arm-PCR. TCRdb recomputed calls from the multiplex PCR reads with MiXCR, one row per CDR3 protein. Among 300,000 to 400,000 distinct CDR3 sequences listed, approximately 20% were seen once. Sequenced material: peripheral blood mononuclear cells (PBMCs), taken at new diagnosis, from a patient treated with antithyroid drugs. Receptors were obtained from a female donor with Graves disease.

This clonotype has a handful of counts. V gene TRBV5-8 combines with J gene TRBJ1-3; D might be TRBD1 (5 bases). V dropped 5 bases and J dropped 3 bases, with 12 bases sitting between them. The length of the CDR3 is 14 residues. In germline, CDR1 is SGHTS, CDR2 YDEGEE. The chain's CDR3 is CASRKGRNGNTIYF. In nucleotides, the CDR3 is TGTGCCAGCAGGAAGGGACGGAATGGAAACACCATATATTTT. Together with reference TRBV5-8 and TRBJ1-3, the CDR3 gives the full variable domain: EAGVTQSPTHLIKTRGQQATLRCSPISGHTSVYWYQQALGLGLQFLLWYDEGEERNRGNFPPRFSGRQFPNYSSELNVNALELEDSALYLCASRKGRNGNTIYFGEGSWLTVV.

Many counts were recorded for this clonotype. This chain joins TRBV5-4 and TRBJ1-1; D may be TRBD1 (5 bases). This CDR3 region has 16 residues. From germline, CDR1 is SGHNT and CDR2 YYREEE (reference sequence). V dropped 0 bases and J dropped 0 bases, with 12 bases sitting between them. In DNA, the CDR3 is TGTGCCAGCAGCTTGGGAGGGGCCCTCATGAACACTGAAGCTTTCTTT. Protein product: CASSLGGALMNTEAFF.

CDR3 in amino acids: CASSRGLTRGRLSGNTIYF. The CDR3 nucleotides are TGTGCCAGCAGCCGAGGACTAACCAGGGGGAGGCTCTCTGGAAACACCATATATTTT. V and J are TRBV14 and TRBJ1-3; 7 nucleotides align to TRBD1. The CDR3 length is 19 residues. In germline, CDR1 is SGHDN, CDR2 FVKESK. The junction had 15 bases not matched to a gene; V was cut back by 4 bases and J by 0 bases.